Each of the 22 T cell receptor beta chains below was sequenced from the same sample in a study of PD-1 blockade in classical Hodgkin lymphoma. Libraries were prepared by immunoSEQ multiplex PCR; TCRdb keeps only in-frame clonotypes and omits some of them. The sample yields about 6,500 clones, about three quarters seen once. After autologous stem cell transplantation all patients relapsed, and prior brentuximab vedotin exposure differed between cohorts. Source: peripheral blood mononuclear cells (PBMCs), taken at baseline. These receptors all stem from a human donor with classical Hodgkin lymphoma.

For this clone: A read error may be the cause here, since a much bigger clone is one base away. At the DNA level, this CDR3 is encoded by other sequences in the same sample as well. The chain has TRBV29-1 and TRBJ2-7, with D perhaps TRBD1 or TRBD2 (5 bases each). CDR3 length equals 12 residues. The germline V and J ends were trimmed by 4 bases and 3 bases, with 10 bases remaining between them. Germline CDR1 reads SQVTM; CDR2 reads ANQGSEA. The CDR3: CSVGDGDYEQYF. CDR3 coding DNA: TGCAGCGTTGGGGACGGCGACTACGAGCAGTACTTC.

V gene TRBV11-1 combines with J gene TRBJ2-2; D not certain. The V gene's germline CDR1 is SGHAT and CDR2 FQDESV (reference sequence). With 1 base removed from V and 10 bases from J, the gap between germline ends came to 13 bases. The CDR3 has 14 residues. The CDR3 sequence is CASSLERQALELFF. DNA for the CDR3: TGTGCCAGCAGCTTAGAACGGCAGGCCCTGGAGCTGTTTTTT.

The chain combines TRBV19 with TRBJ2-7; D is perhaps TRBD1 (6 bases). Trimming shortened V by 5 bases and J by 4 bases, and 15 bases separated the two germline ends. This CDR3 contains 14 residues. Germline assignment: CDR1 LNHDA and CDR2 SQIVND (reference sequence). The CDR3, as DNA: TGTGCCAGTAGTCCCGGGACAATTGGTTACGAGCAGTACTTC. Its translation: CASSPGTIGYEQYF.

Only a few counts were recorded for this clone. V and J are TRBV6-1 and TRBJ2-2; a possible D gene is TRBD1 (6 bases). This CDR3 contains 15 residues. V shed 2 bases and J shed 6 bases, with 13 bases lying between them. Germline CDR1 MNHNS, CDR2 SASEGT. The CDR3 sequence: CASSETGRVAGELFF. CDR3 bases: TGTGCCAGCAGTGAAACAGGGAGAGTCGCCGGGGAGCTGTTTTTT.

The chain couples TRBV6-5 to TRBJ2-7, with a weak D call TRBD2 (5 bases). Germline V CDR1 and CDR2: MNHEY, SVGAGI. The CDR3 is made up of 12 amino acids. The V and J ends lost 2 bases and 7 bases respectively, with 9 bases between them. The CDR3 region has the DNA TGTGCCAGCAGTTACGGGTCGGGAGAGCAGTACTTC. It encodes CASSYGSGEQYF.

The chain couples TRBV25-1 to TRBJ2-1, with D perhaps TRBD1 or TRBD2 (5 bases each). The V and J ends lost 2 bases and 9 bases respectively, with 14 bases between them. The CDR3 runs to 14 residues. The germline gives CDR1 MGHDK, CDR2 SYGVNS. Here the CDR3 reads CASSEPGTDSEQFF. CDR3 coding DNA: TGTGCCAGCAGTGAACCGGGGACCGACAGTGAGCAGTTCTTC.

The chain employs TRBV6-5 and TRBJ2-7; 10 bases align to TRBD1. This CDR3 is 14 amino acids long. CDR1 is MNHEY and CDR2 is SVGAGI in the germline V gene. With V trimmed by 4 bases and J by 3 bases, 3 bases remained unmatched. The CDR3 nucleotides read TGTGCCAGCAGTTCTGGACAGGGGGTCTACGAGCAGTACTTC. Amino acid sequence: CASSSGQGVYEQYF.

This chain connects TRBV7-9 to TRBJ2-7; possible D gene TRBD2, 6 bases. This CDR3 spans 15 amino acids. Germline CDR1 reads SEHNR; CDR2 reads FQNEAQ (reference sequence). Trimming took off 2 bases at V and 3 bases at J, with 14 bases between the two ends. CDR3 DNA sequence: TGTGCCAGCAGCTTATGGCGGGAAGGACACTACGAGCAGTACTTC. It encodes CASSLWREGHYEQYF. The full variable domain, its missing parts supplied by reference TRBV7-9 and TRBJ2-7, is DTGVSQNPRHKITKRGQNVTFRCDPISEHNRLYWYRQTLGQGPEFLTYFQNEAQLEKSRLLSDRFSAERPKGSFSTLEIQRTEQGDSAMYLCASSLWREGHYEQYFGPGTRLTVT.

This clone appeared once. Here the CDR3 reads CASSSFSTYNEQFF. Written as DNA, the CDR3 is TGTGCCAGCAGCTCCTTCTCCACCTACAATGAGCAGTTCTTC. The chain has TRBV11-3 and TRBJ2-1; D remains ambiguous. CDR1 and CDR2 from the germline V gene are SGHNT and YENEEA. The V end was cut by 4 bases, the J end by 2 bases, with 9 bases between. CDR3 length: 14 residues.

The chain carries TRBV18 and TRBJ2-1; D remains ambiguous. From germline, CDR1 is KGHSH and CDR2 LQKENI. With 6 bases removed from V and 4 bases from J, the gap between germline ends came to 16 bases. The CDR3 runs to 15 residues. The CDR3 loop is CASSPKGVSYNEQFF. In nucleotides, the CDR3 is TGTGCCAGCTCCCCCAAGGGTGTTTCGTACAATGAGCAGTTCTTC.

The chain is built from TRBV7-6 and TRBJ1-2, with 8 bases matching TRBD1. With 6 bases clipped from V and 2 bases from J, the junction kept 17 bases outside the gene matches. There are 18 residues in the CDR3. CDR1 is SGHVS and CDR2 is FNYEAQ in the germline V gene. Here the CDR3 DNA reads TGTGCCAGCAGTTCCAACATTCCCGGGACAGGAGGGAACTATGGCTACACCTTC. The encoded protein is CASSSNIPGTGGNYGYTF.

The gene calls are TRBV7-3 and TRBJ2-2; D not certain. The germline gives CDR1 SGHTA, CDR2 FQGTGA. Trimming removed 1 base at V and 7 bases at J, with 4 bases between. This CDR3 has 12 residues. The DNA for the CDR3 is TGTGCCAGCAGCTTAATGAACGGGGAGCTGTTTTTT. This sequence encodes CASSLMNGELFF. Based on the CDR3 plus reference TRBV7-3 and TRBJ2-2, the full variable domain is GAGVSQTPSNKVTEKGKYVELRCDPISGHTALYWYRQSLGQGPEFLIYFQGTGAADDSGLPNDRFFAVRPEGSVSTLKIQRTERGDSAVYLCASSLMNGELFFGEGSRLTVL.

The chain joins TRBV7-2 to TRBJ1-1; tentatively, D is TRBD1 (6 bases). CDR1 and CDR2 from the germline V gene are SGHTA and FQGNSA. The CDR3 contains 14 residues. V was cut by 7 bases and J by 9 bases, with 21 bases left in between. Here the CDR3 DNA reads TGTGCCAGCACCTCACGGGGGCCCGGGACGCAAGCTTTCTTT. This translates into CASTSRGPGTQAFF.

The chain carries TRBV14 and TRBJ2-7, with TRBD2 matching 8 bases. The length of the CDR3 is 14 residues. Germline V gene lookup returns CDR1 SGHDN and CDR2 FVKESK. Losses at the gene ends were 4 bases for V and 2 bases for J; bases not matched to a gene: 4. DNA of the CDR3: TGTGCCAGCAGCCTAGCGGGAAGCACCTACGAGCAGTACTTC. It is translated as CASSLAGSTYEQYF.

The chain combines TRBV6-6 with TRBJ2-1; TRBD1 or TRBD2 may be the D gene (5 bases each). CDR3 size: 14 residues. CDR1 and CDR2 from the germline V gene are MNHNY and SVGAGI (reference sequence). Between the trimmed V and J ends, which lost 0 bases and 9 bases, there was a span of 12 bases. This CDR3 is CASSYSIGAGEQFF. The CDR3 region has the DNA TGTGCCAGCAGTTACTCGATTGGGGCGGGTGAGCAGTTCTTC.

V gene TRBV29-1 combines with J gene TRBJ1-2; D is unclear. Trimming left V 3 bases short and J 8 bases short, with 13 bases between. The germline gives CDR1 SQVTM, CDR2 ANQGSEA. This CDR3 contains 12 residues. CDR3 region: CSVEASRRGYTF. The CDR3 DNA reads TGCAGCGTTGAGGCTTCAAGAAGGGGCTACACCTTC.

This clone has only one observation. This rearrangement joins TRBV2 to TRBJ1-2; 7 bases align to TRBD1. CDR1 is SNHLY, CDR2 FYNNEI, per germline. Trimming took 6 bases from V and 3 from J; bases not matched to a gene: 7. The length of the CDR3 is 14 residues. The CDR3 sequence is CASSVQTGDYGYTF. The DNA for the CDR3 is TGTGCCAGCAGCGTGCAAACAGGGGACTATGGCTACACCTTC. Complete variable domain (other parts from reference TRBV2 and TRBJ1-2): EPEVTQTPSHQVTQMGQEVILRCVPISNHLYFYWYRQILGQKVEFLVSFYNNEISEKSEIFDDQFSVERPDGSNFTLKIRSTKLEDSAMYFCASSVQTGDYGYTFGSGTRLTVV.

This clone was seen just once. The chain links TRBV18 to TRBJ1-1; the D gene is possibly TRBD1 (5 bases). The CDR3 is 14 residues long. The V end lost 4 bases, the J end lost 0 bases, and 9 bases lay between the germline ends. Germline V CDR1 and CDR2: KGHSH, LQKENI. The CDR3 reads CASSLDRLNTEAFF. The CDR3 DNA is TGTGCCAGCTCACTCGACAGACTGAACACTGAAGCTTTCTTT. Supplemented by reference TRBV18 and TRBJ1-1, the full variable domain reads NAGVMQNPRHLVRRRGQEARLRCSPMKGHSHVYWYRQLPEEGLKFMVYLQKENIIDESGMPKERFSAEFPKEGPSILRIQQVVRGDSAAYFCASSLDRLNTEAFFGQGTRLTVV.

The chain recombines TRBV2 with TRBJ2-1, with a possible D match to TRBD2 (6 bases). The CDR3 length is 15 residues. Germline V gene data show CDR1 as SNHLY and CDR2 as FYNNEI. V was cut by 6 bases and J by 0 bases, with 12 bases left in between. This CDR3 reads CASRERASSYNEQFF. CDR3 nucleotide sequence: TGTGCCAGCAGGGAGCGGGCCAGCTCCTACAATGAGCAGTTCTTC.

In DNA, the CDR3 is TGTGCCAGCAGTGAAATGGAGGACCCCTACAATGAGCAGTTCTTC. Amino acid sequence: CASSEMEDPYNEQFF. V is TRBV6-1 and J is TRBJ2-1; D possibly corresponds to TRBD2 (5 bases). CDR1 is MNHNS, CDR2 SASEGT, per germline. Trimming took 2 bases from V and 2 from J, leaving 10 bases between them. The CDR3 is 15 residues long.

This chain uses TRBV2 with TRBJ1-5, with D unclear. The V end was cut by 3 bases, the J end by 4 bases, with 13 bases between. Germline V lookup: CDR1 SNHLY, CDR2 FYNNEI. This CDR3 region has 15 residues. CDR3 sequence: CASSDKLGSNQPQHF. CDR3 DNA: TGTGCCAGCAGTGATAAACTAGGTTCGAATCAGCCCCAGCATTTT.

The chain couples TRBV27 to TRBJ2-7; D may correspond to TRBD1 or TRBD2 (6 bases each). The germline CDR1 and CDR2 sequences are MNHEY and SMNVEV (reference sequence). The ends were cut back, 6 bases at V and 0 bases at J, with 21 bases in the middle. The CDR3 contains 17 residues. The CDR3 coding sequence is TGTGCCAGCAGGAGGGGGGCGGGCCATGCTAGCTCCTACGAGCAGTACTTC. It codes for CASRRGAGHASSYEQYF.